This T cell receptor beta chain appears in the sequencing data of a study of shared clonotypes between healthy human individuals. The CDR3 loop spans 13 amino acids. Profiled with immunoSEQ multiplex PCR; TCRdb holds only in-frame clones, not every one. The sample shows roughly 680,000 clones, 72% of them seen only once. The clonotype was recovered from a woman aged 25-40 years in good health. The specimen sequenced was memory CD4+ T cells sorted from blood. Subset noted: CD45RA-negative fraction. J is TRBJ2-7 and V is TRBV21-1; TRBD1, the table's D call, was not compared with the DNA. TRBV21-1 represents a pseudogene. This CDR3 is CASSRGHQYEQYF. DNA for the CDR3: TGTGCCAGCAGCAGGGGGCATCAATACGAGCAGTACTTC.